This TCR beta chain was captured in a study of blood T cell repertoires in COVID-19. Across the study: T cells, B-cell-depleted T cells, or PBMCs provided the cDNA or gDNA that served as material.

TCRdb's table, derived via immunoSEQ multiplex PCR, lists solely in-frame clones and lacks some. The profile shows tens of thousands of clones, under 95% of them singletons. CDR3 length: 14 amino acids. V was clipped by 3 bases and J by 6 bases; unmatched bases: 4. Germline V gene sequence: CDR1 MNHNS, CDR2 SASEGT. The sequence was collected from a man between 60 and 75 years old with acute or convalescent COVID-19. Sequencing was carried out using peripheral blood. V usage is TRBV6-1 and J usage is TRBJ2-7; 11 nucleotides agree with TRBD1. The CDR3 DNA follows: TGTGCCAGCAGTGAGTGGACAGGGGGCCGCGAGCAGTACTTC. As protein: CASSEWTGGREQYF.